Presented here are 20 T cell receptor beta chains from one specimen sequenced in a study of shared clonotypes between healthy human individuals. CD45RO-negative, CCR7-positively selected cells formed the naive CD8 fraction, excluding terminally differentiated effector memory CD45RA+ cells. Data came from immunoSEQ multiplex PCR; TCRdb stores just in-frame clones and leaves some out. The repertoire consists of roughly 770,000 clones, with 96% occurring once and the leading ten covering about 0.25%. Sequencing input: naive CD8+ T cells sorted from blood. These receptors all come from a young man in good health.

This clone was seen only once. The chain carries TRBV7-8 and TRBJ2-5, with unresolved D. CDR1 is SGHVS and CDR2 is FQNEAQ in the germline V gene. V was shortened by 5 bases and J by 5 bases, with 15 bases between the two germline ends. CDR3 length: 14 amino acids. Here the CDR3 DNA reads TGTGCCAGCAGCCGGTCCCCTTTCGGGGAGACCCAGTACTTC. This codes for CASSRSPFGETQYF.

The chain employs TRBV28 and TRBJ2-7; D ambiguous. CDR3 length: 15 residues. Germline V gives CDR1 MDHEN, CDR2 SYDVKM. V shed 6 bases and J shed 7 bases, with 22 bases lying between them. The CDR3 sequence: CASSHPERRANEQYF. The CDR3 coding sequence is TGTGCCAGCAGCCACCCTGAACGAAGGGCCAATGAGCAGTACTTC. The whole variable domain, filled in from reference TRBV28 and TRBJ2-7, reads DVKVTQSSRYLVKRTGEKVFLECVQDMDHENMFWYRQDPGLGLRLIYFSYDVKMKEKGDIPEGYSVSREKKERFSLILESASTNQTSMYLCASSHPERRANEQYFGPGTRLTVT.

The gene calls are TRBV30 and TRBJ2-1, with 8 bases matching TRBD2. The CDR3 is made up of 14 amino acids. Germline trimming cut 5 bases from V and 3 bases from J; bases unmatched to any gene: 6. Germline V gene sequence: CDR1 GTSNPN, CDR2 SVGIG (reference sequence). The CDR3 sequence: CAWVPGRVYNEQFF. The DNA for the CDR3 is TGTGCCTGGGTCCCCGGGAGGGTCTACAATGAGCAGTTCTTC.

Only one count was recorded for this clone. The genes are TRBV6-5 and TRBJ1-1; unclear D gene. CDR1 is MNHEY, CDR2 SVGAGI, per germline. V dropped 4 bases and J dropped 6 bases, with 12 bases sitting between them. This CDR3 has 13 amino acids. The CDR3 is CASSSGVRAEAFF. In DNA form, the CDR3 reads TGTGCCAGCAGTTCTGGGGTTAGGGCTGAAGCTTTCTTT.

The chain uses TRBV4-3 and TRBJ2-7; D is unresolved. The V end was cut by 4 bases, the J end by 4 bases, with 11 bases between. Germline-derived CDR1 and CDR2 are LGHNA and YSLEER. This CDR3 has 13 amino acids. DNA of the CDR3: TGCGCCAGCAGCCCCGAGGTATTTTACGAGCAGTACTTC. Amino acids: CASSPEVFYEQYF.

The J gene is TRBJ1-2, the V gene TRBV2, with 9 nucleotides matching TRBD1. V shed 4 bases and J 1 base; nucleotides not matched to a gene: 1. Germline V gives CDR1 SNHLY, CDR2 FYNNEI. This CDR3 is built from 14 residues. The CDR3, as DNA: TGTGCCAGCAGTGGGGACAGGGTTAACTATGGCTACACCTTC. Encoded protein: CASSGDRVNYGYTF.

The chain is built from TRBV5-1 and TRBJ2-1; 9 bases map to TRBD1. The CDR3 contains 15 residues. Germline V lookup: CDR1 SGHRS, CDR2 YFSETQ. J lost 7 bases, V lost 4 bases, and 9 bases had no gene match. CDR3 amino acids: CASSTGQGLRNEQFF. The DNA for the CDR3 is TGCGCCAGCAGCACCGGACAGGGGCTTAGGAATGAGCAGTTCTTC. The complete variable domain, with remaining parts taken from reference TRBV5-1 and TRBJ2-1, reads KAGVTQTPRYLIKTRGQQVTLSCSPISGHRSVSWYQQTPGQGLQFLFEYFSETQRNKGNFPGRFSGRQFSNSRSEMNVSTLELGDSALYLCASSTGQGLRNEQFFGPGTRLTVL.

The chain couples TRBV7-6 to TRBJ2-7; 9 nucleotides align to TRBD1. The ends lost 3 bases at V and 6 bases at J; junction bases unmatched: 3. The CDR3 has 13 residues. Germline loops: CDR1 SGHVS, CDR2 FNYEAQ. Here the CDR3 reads CASSFRDRAEQYF. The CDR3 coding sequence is TGTGCCAGCAGCTTCCGGGACAGGGCCGAGCAGTACTTC.

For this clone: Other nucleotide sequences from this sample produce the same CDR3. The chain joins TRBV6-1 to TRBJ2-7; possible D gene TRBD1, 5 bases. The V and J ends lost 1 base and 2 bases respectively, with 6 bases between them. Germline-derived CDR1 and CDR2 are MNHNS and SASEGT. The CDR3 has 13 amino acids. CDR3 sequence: CASSEGQTYEQYF. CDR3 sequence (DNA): TGTGCCAGCAGTGAAGGACAGACCTACGAGCAGTACTTC.

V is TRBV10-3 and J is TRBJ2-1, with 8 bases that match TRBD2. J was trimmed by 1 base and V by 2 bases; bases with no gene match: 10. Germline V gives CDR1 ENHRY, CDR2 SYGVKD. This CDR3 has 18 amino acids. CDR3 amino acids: CAISEVVAGTGSYNEQFF. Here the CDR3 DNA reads TGTGCCATCAGTGAGGTGGTAGCGGGAACGGGGTCCTACAATGAGCAGTTCTTC.

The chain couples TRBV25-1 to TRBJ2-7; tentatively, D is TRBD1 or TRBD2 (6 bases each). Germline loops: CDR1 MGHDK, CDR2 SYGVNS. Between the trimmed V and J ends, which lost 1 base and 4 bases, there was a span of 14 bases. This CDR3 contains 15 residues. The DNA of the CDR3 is TGTGCCAGCAGTGAATCCCAGGGGAGGTTTTACGAGCAGTACTTC. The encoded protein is CASSESQGRFYEQYF.

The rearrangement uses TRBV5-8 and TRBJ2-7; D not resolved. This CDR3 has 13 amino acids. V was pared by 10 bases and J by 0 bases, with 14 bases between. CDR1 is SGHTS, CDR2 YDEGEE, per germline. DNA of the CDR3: TGTGCCTGCGAGACCGAAAGCTCCTACGAGCAGTACTTC. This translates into CACETESSYEQYF.

The CDR3 here is CASSVGSGSGQPQHF. The CDR3 DNA follows: TGTGCCAGCAGCGTAGGGTCAGGGAGCGGTCAGCCCCAGCATTTT. The gene calls are TRBV9 and TRBJ1-5; the D gene is possibly TRBD1 (5 bases). Looked up from germline, CDR1 is SGDLS and CDR2 is YYNGEE. Between the trimmed V and J ends, which lost 0 bases and 6 bases, there was a span of 13 bases. This CDR3 has 15 amino acids.

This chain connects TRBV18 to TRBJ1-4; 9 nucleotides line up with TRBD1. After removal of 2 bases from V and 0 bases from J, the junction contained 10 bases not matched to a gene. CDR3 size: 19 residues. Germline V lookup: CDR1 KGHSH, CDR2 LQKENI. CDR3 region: CASSPFRPGQGTTNEKLFF. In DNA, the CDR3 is TGTGCCAGCTCACCATTTCGGCCGGGACAGGGAACAACTAATGAAAAACTGTTTTTT.

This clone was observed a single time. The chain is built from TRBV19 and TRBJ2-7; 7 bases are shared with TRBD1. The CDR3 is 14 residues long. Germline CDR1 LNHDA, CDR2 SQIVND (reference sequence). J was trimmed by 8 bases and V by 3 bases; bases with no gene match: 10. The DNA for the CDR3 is TGTGCCAGTAGTATGTCTTCTCCGACAGGGCAGCAGTACTTC. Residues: CASSMSSPTGQQYF.

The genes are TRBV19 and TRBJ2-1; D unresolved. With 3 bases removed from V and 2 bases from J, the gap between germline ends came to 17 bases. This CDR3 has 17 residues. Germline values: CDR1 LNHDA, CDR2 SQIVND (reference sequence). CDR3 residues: CASSINPPDSTYNEQFF. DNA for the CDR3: TGTGCCAGTAGTATTAACCCCCCCGACTCCACCTACAATGAGCAGTTCTTC. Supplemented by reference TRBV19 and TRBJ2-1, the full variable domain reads DGGITQSPKYLFRKEGQNVTLSCEQNLNHDAMYWYRQDPGQGLRLIYYSQIVNDFQKGDIAEGYSVSREKKESFPLTVTSAQKNPTAFYLCASSINPPDSTYNEQFFGPGTRLTVL.

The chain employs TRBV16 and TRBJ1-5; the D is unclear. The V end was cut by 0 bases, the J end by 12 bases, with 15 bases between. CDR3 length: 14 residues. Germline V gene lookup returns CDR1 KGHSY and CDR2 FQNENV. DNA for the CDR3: TGTGCCAGCAGCCAATCCCAAACGGCAATGAGCCAGCATTTT. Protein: CASSQSQTAMSQHF.

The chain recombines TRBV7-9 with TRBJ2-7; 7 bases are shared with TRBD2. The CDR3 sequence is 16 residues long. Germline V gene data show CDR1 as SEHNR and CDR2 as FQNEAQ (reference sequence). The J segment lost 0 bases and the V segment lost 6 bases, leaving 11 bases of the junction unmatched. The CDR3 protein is CASSLSGGLSSYEQYF. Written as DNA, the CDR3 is TGTGCCAGCAGTTTGTCGGGGGGACTAAGCTCCTACGAGCAGTACTTC.

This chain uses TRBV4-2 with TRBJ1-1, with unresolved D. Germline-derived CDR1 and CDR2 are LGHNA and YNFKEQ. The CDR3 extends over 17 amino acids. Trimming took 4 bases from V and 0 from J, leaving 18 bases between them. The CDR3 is CASSLPERAKMNTEAFF. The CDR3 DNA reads TGTGCCAGCAGCCTACCTGAGAGGGCCAAGATGAACACTGAAGCTTTCTTT.

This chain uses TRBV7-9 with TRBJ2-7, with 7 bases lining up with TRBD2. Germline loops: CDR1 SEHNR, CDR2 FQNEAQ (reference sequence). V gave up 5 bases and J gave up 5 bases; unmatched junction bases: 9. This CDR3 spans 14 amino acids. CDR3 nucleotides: TGTGCCAGCAGCCCGAGCGGGATGGGGGACGAGCAGTACTTC. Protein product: CASSPSGMGDEQYF.